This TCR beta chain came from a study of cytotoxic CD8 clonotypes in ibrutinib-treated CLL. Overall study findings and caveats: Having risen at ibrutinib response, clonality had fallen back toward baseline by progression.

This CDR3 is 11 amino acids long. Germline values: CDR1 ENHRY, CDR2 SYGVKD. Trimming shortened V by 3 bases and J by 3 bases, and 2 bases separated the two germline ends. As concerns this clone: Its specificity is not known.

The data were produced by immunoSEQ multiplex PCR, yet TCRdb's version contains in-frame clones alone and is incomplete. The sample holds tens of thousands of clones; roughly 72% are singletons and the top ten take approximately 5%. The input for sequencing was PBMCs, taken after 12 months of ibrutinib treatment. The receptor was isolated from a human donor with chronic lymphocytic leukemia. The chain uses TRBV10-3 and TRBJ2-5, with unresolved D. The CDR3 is CAISEEETQYF. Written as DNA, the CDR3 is TGTGCCATCAGTGAAGAAGAGACCCAGTACTTC.